This is a list of T cell receptor beta chains from one sample in a study of blood T cell repertoires in COVID-19. Libraries were prepared by immunoSEQ multiplex PCR; TCRdb keeps only in-frame clonotypes and omits some of them. The table shows about 77,000 clones, with about 80% occurring only once. The material sequenced was peripheral blood. These receptors came from a woman between 65 and 79 years old with acute or convalescent COVID-19. Each CDR3 is given without its conserved first and last residue. The order of the fields is V gene, CDR3 protein.

TRBV7-6	ASSPGTGDRKKLF
TRBV15	ATGTVFNYGYT
TRBV24-1	ATSDPRTGGYEQY
TRBV21-1	ASSKDLRWGRGSAASGNTIY
TRBV6-5	ASSPGTSATGELF
TRBV6-5	ASSYLRGGDYGYT
TRBV11-2	ASSPGQSKTYEQY
TRBV6-5	ASTAGGSYGYT
TRBV7-9	ASSLDLTEYYGYT
TRBV7-6	ASSPDSNEKLF
TRBV7-9	ASSLRSTGSPGETQY